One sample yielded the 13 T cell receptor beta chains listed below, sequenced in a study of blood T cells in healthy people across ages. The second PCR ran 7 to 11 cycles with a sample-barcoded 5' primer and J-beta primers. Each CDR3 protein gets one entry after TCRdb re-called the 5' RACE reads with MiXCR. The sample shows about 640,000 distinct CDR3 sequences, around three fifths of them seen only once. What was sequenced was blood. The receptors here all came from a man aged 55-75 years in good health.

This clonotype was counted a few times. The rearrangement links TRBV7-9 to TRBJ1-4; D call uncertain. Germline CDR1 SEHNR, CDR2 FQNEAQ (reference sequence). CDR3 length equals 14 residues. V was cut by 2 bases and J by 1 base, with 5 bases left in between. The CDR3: CASSLSGTNEKLFF. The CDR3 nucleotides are TGTGCCAGCAGCTTATCAGGAACTAATGAAAAACTGTTTTTT.

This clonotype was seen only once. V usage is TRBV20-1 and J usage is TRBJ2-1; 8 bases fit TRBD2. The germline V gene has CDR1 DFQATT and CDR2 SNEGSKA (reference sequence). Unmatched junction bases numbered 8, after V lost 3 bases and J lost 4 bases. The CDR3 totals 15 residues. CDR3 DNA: TGCAGTGCTAGTGGTCGGGGGGGCGGGTACAATGAGCAGTTCTTC. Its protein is CSASGRGGGYNEQFF.

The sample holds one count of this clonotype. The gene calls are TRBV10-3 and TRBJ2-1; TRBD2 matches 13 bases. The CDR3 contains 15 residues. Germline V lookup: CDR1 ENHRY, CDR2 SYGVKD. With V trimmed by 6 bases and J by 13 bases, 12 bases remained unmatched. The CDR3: CAIRTGLAGWETQFF. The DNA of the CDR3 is TGTGCCATCAGAACGGGACTAGCGGGGTGGGAGACCCAGTTCTTC.

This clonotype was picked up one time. Here the CDR3 reads CASSDRAGYTEAFF. The CDR3, as DNA: TGTGCCAGCTCCGACAGGGCTGGATATACTGAAGCTTTCTTT. This sequence joins TRBV7-8 and TRBJ1-1; 7 nucleotides agree with TRBD1. The ends lost 8 bases at V and 5 bases at J; junction bases unmatched: 11. Germline lookup yields CDR1 SGHVS and CDR2 FQNEAQ. The CDR3 is made up of 14 amino acids.

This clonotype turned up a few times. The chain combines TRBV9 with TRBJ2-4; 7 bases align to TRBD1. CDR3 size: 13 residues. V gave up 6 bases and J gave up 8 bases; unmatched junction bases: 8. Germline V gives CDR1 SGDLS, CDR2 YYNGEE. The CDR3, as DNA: TGTGCCAGCACCCCAGGGGGTAGTGACATTCAGTACTTC. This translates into CASTPGGSDIQYF.

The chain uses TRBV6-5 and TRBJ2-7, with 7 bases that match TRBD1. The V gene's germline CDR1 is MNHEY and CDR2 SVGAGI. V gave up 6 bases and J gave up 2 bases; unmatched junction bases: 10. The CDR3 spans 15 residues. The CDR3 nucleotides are TGTGCCAGCAGACGTACAGGGGCCGGACCCTACGAGCAGTACTTC. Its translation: CASRRTGAGPYEQYF.

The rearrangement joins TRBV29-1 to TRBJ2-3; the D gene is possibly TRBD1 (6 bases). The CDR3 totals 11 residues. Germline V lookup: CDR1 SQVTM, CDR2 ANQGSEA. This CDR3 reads CSIQGSDTQYF. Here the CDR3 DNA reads TGCAGTATACAGGGTTCAGATACGCAGTATTTT.

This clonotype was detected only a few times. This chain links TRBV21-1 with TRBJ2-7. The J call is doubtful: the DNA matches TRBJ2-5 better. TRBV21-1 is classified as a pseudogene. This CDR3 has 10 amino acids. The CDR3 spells CASSIETQYF. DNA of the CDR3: TGTGCCAGCAGCATCGAGACCCAGTACTTC.

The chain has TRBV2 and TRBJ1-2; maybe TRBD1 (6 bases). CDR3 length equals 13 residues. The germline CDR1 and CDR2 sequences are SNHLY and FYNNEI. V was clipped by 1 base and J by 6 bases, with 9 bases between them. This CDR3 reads CASSEDRVHGYTF. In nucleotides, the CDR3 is TGTGCCAGCAGTGAAGACAGGGTACATGGCTACACCTTC.

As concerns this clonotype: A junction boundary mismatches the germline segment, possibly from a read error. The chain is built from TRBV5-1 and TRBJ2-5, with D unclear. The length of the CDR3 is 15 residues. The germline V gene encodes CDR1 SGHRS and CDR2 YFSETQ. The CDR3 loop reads CANSLAPGREETQYF. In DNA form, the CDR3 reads TGCGCCAACAGCTTGGCCCCCGGACGTGAAGAGACCCAGTACTTC.

The CDR3 loop is CSARPPSGGAGTQYF. The CDR3 DNA reads TGCAGTGCTAGGCCCCCTAGCGGGGGGGCTGGTACGCAGTATTTT. The chain couples TRBV20-1 to TRBJ2-3, with 12 bases that match TRBD2. The trim removed 3 bases at V and 8 bases at J, leaving 9 bases unmatched. Per the germline V gene, CDR1 is DFQATT and CDR2 is SNEGSKA (reference sequence). This CDR3 region has 15 residues.

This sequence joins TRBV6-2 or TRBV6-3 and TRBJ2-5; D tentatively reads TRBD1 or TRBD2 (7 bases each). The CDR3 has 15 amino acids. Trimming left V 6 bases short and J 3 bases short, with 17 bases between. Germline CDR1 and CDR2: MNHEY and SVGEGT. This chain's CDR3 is CASRTEGAGEETQYF. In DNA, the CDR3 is TGTGCCAGCAGAACCGAGGGGGCGGGGGAAGAGACCCAGTACTTC.

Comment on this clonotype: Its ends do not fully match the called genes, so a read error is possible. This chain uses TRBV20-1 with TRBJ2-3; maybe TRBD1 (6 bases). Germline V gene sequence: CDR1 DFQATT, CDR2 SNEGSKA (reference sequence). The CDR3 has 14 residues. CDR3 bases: TGCAGTGCTACCAACAGGGTTGGCACAGATACGCGGTATTTT. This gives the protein CSATNRVGTDTRYF.